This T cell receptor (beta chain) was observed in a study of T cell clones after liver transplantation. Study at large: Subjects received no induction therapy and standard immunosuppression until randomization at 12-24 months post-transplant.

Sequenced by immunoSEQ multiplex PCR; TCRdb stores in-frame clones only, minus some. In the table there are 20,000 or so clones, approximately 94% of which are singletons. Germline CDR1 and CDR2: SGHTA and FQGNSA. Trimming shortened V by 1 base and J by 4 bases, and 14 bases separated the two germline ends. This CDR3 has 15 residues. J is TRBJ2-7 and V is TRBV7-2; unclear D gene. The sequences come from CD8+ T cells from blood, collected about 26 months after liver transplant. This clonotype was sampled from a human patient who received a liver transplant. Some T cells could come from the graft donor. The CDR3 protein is CASSLDGPPNYEQYF. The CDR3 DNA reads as TGTGCCAGCAGCTTAGATGGCCCCCCAAATTACGAGCAGTACTTC.